The 2 T cell receptor beta chains listed next were all sequenced from one sample in a study of blood T cell repertoires in COVID-19. TCRdb's table, derived via immunoSEQ multiplex PCR, lists solely in-frame clones and lacks some. The table includes hundreds of thousands of clones, 83% detected once. Sequenced: peripheral blood. Receptor source: a woman in her 30s with COVID-19, enrolled during active disease.

The rearrangement uses TRBV5-4 and TRBJ2-3; TRBD2 agrees at 7 bases. The CDR3 sequence is 14 residues long. Germline V gives CDR1 SGHNT, CDR2 YYREEE (reference sequence). The V gene end was trimmed by 2 bases and the J gene end by 5 bases; junction bases not matched to a gene: 5. The CDR3 nucleotides read TGTGCCAGCAGCTTTTATGGCGGGGGAGATACGCAGTATTTT. This codes for CASSFYGGGDTQYF.

This clone has a handful of counts. The chain links TRBV18 to TRBJ1-1, with 7 positions matching TRBD1. Unmatched junction bases numbered 8, after V lost 6 bases and J lost 1 base. The germline V gene encodes CDR1 KGHSH and CDR2 LQKENI. The CDR3 runs to 15 residues. Here the CDR3 DNA reads TGTGCCAGCTCCGGGACAGCGAGAAGGAACACTGAAGCTTTCTTT. This translates into CASSGTARRNTEAFF.